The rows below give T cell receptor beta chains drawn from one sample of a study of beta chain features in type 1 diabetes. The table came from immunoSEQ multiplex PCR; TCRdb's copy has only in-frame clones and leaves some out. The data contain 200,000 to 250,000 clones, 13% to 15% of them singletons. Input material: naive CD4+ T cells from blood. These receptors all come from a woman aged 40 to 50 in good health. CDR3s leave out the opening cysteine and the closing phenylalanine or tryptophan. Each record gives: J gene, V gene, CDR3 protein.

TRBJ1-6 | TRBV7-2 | ASSLVTGGSYNSPLH
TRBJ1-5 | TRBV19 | ASSIPGPRQPQH
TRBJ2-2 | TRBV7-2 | ASSLVFGAGELF
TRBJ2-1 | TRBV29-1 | SVKGTSGGREQF
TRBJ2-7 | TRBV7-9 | ASSLTPSGIIYEQY
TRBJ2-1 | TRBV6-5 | ASSYSTGSSYNEQF
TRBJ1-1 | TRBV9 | ASSVDPTGWPPQVEAF
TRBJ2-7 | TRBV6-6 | ASSPRTVTYEQY
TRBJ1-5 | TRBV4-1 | ASSPLTGVPQH
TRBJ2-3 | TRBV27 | ASYKEGGPTDTQY
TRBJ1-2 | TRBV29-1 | SVARDLNYGYT
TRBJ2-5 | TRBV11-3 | ASSLGAETQY
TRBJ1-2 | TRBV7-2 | ASSLAAGAQNYGYT
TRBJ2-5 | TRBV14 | ASSQDLGLQETQY
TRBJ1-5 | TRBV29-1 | SVGEEDQPQH
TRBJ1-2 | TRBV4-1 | ASSHTGPTGYT
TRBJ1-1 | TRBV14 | ASSQEFGYNTEAF
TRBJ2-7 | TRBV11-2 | ASSLVAGSSLYEQY
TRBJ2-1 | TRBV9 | ASSVARPQAYNEQF
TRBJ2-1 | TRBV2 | ASSVRPPSEQF
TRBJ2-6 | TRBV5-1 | ASSLGGRVAGANVLT
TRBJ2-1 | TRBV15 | ATSRDPGTTYNEQF
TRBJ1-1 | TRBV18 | ASSPLQGSNTEAF
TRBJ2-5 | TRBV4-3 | ASSRTGTGVWGGLVETQY
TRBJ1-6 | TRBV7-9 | ASSPPGQGYSPLH
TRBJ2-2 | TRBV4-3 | ASSQGPGMDTGELF
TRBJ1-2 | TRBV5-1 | ASRDDSYGYT
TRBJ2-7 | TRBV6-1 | ASSETDEGSIDEQY
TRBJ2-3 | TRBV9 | ASSVAGGIADTQY
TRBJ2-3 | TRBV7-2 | ASSKRTAPYTDTQY
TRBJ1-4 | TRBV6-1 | ASSEASGGNEKLF
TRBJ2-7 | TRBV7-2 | ASSLGLAYEQY
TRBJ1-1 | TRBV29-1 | SVEGQVNTEAF